Listed below are T cell receptor beta chains from one sample, sequenced in a study of cytomegalovirus exposure and HLA in healthy donors. The method was immunoSEQ multiplex PCR; TCRdb's version includes in-frame clones alone and lacks a portion of them. The sample lists tens of thousands of clones, less than 80% occurring once. Sequencing input: PBMCs. The receptors derive from a woman in her 40s in good health and CMV-seronegative. Each CDR3 is given with its conserved first and last residue. The size field is filled for only some rows; it gives once, few, many or a size class.

-	TRBV7-9	CASSPRVMNTEAFF
few	TRBV5-8	CASVFLRGLSVGDTQYF
once	TRBV30	CAWSPVRTGNSQPQHF
once	TRBV9	CASSPGLAGSTDTQYF
-	TRBV29-1	CSVEGLAGSHEQYF
-	TRBV30	CAFTGDLGYTF
-	TRBV5-6	CASTRDRAANYGYTF
-	TRBV5-6	CASRLHGTQYF
-	TRBV6-1	CASQGRVNTEAFF
-	TRBV30	CAWSAADTQYF
few	TRBV6-1	CASGQGARSSYEQYF
-	TRBV11-2	CASSLVQGPPDTQYF
once	TRBV9	CASSPLGESMNEQFF
few	TRBV11-2	CASSKRELAGWNEQFF
-	TRBV15	CATSRERGSYNEQFF
-	TRBV2	CASSESRTSRETQYF
-	TRBV7-8	CASSLEILNYGYTF
-	TRBV5-1	CASRRWTGNTGELFF
-	TRBV4-1	CASSEGQARSGANVLTF
few	TRBV19	CASSIGTENYGYTF
-	TRBV5-1	CASSLEGLGTDTQYF
-	TRBV18	CASSRGRDYEQYF
-	TRBV7-9	CASSLDRTSGNTIYF
-	TRBV4-3	CASSQTGLPYEQYF
-	TRBV5-1	CASSSWDRVYTDTQYF
-	TRBV29-1	CSVARGRETQYF
-	TRBV10-1	CASSESPGNTIYF
few	TRBV11-3	CASSLDPGTPGLDTQYF
-	TRBV28	CASSLFGRAGPHTDTQYF
few	TRBV10-3	CAISDRGIQPQHF
-	TRBV5-5	CASSFGTGDLYGYTF
-	TRBV6-1	CASSETSGTYNEQFF
-	TRBV20-1	CSANGNEQFF
-	TRBV30	CAWSVYPDGYTF
-	TRBV25-1	CASSPMETQYF
-	TRBV5-1	CASSFLAGRKTSTDTQYF
-	TRBV6-1	CASSNFRGNTEAFF
-	TRBV7-9	CASGAGGFSEAFF
once	TRBV5-6	CASSLGGRWTDTQYF
-	TRBV4-2	CASRGQSGANVLTF
-	TRBV5-4	CASSGGGQGAFDSGYTF
-	TRBV28	CASSIRPTGLADTQYF
-	TRBV4-1	CASSQWGLAGGGNEQFF
-	TRBV5-6	CASNPGITLDGETQYF
-	TRBV7-9	CASTITRGLNGYTF
few	TRBV15	CATSSGQGAGTEAFF
-	TRBV6-6	CASSYGQKNSPLHF
-	TRBV15	CATSRDGLGTGGNEQYF
-	TRBV2	CASRDTLSNQPQHF
-	TRBV14	CASSQDAGAQETQYF
-	TRBV23-1	CASSHWPGHQGEKLFF
-	TRBV5-4	CASSSLAGEGTGELFF
-	TRBV6-4	CASSDSQGAGADTQYF
-	TRBV28	CASPPRGRAGRTEAFF
-	TRBV11-2	CASSLVTGRFYNEQFF
-	TRBV19	CASSSLGTEQPFYGYTF
-	TRBV5-1	CASSSGLAGVDEQFF
few	TRBV2	CASSELGGGYTF
few	TRBV28	CASSLVGTSGFNEQFF